A single sample gave rise to the 27 T cell receptor beta chains below, sequenced in a study of control samples from healthy donors and cancer patients. Libraries were prepared by immunoSEQ multiplex PCR; TCRdb keeps only in-frame clonotypes and omits some of them. The sample carries tens of thousands of clones, 85% recorded once. The sequenced sample was blood. The receptor source for this set is a man aged 25 to 45 in good health.

V is TRBV2 and J is TRBJ1-1; no clear D gene. Trimming left V 3 bases short and J 4 bases short, with 9 bases between. This CDR3 spans 13 amino acids. The germline gives CDR1 SNHLY, CDR2 FYNNEI. This CDR3 is CASSDEEVTEAFF. CDR3 in DNA: TGTGCCAGCAGTGACGAGGAGGTCACTGAAGCTTTCTTT.

This chain connects TRBV6-5 to TRBJ1-3, with 7 bases fitting TRBD1. The CDR3 is 16 residues long. The junction had 10 bases not matched to a gene; V was cut back by 0 bases and J by 8 bases. Germline CDR1 and CDR2: MNHEY and SVGAGI. The CDR3 sequence: CASSYSPTGYTDTIYF. CDR3 bases: TGTGCCAGCAGTTACTCCCCGACAGGGTATACGGACACCATATATTTT.

On this clone itself: At the DNA level, this CDR3 is encoded by other sequences in the same sample as well. The CDR3 here is CASSFGQAYEQYF. In DNA, the CDR3 is TGTGCCAGCAGCTTCGGCCAGGCCTACGAGCAGTACTTC. This rearrangement joins TRBV5-6 to TRBJ2-7; D is unclear. V shed 2 bases and J shed 2 bases, with 8 bases lying between them. This CDR3 has 13 amino acids. Germline lookup yields CDR1 SGHDT and CDR2 YYEEEE.

This clone occurred a few times. The J gene is TRBJ2-7, the V gene TRBV20-1; D might be TRBD1 or TRBD2, each matching 5 bases. The CDR3 has 16 amino acids. V was clipped by 3 bases and J by 1 base, with 19 bases between them. Germline V gene sequence: CDR1 DFQATT, CDR2 SNEGSKA (reference sequence). The CDR3 is CSASPGAGRESYEQYF. As DNA, the CDR3 is TGCAGTGCTAGTCCTGGGGCGGGCAGGGAGTCCTACGAGCAGTACTTC.

CDR3 in amino acids: CASSLGGLAGDYNEQFF. The CDR3 nucleotides read TGCGCCAGCAGCTTGGGAGGGCTAGCGGGAGACTACAATGAGCAGTTCTTC. V is TRBV5-1 and J is TRBJ2-1; 10 bases are a match to TRBD2. The length of the CDR3 is 17 residues. Trimming took 0 bases from V and 3 from J; bases not matched to a gene: 6. Germline CDR1 is SGHRS and CDR2 is YFSETQ.

The CDR3 nucleotides are TGTGCCAGCAGCCAAGAAAATAATCTTGGGAACACCATATATTTT. Amino acid sequence: CASSQENNLGNTIYF. The gene calls are TRBV14 and TRBJ1-3; D gene uncertain. The CDR3 has 15 residues. Germline assignment: CDR1 SGHDN and CDR2 FVKESK. The V end lost 0 bases, the J end lost 7 bases, and 13 bases lay between the germline ends.

The V and J genes are TRBV5-4 and TRBJ2-2, with D unclear. V was cut by 6 bases and J by 0 bases, with 3 bases left in between. The germline CDR1 and CDR2 sequences are SGHNT and YYREEE (reference sequence). The CDR3 is made up of 12 amino acids. The CDR3 protein is CASKANTGELFF. CDR3 DNA: TGTGCCAGCAAAGCGAACACCGGGGAGCTGTTTTTT.

This chain connects TRBV20-1 to TRBJ1-5; D unresolved. V shed 3 bases and J shed 0 bases, with 9 bases lying between them. CDR3 size: 14 residues. Per the germline V gene, CDR1 is DFQATT and CDR2 is SNEGSKA (reference sequence). Here the CDR3 DNA reads TGCAGTGCTAGTGTTGGATTTAGCAATCAGCCCCAGCATTTT. This sequence encodes CSASVGFSNQPQHF.

The rearrangement uses TRBV5-1 and TRBJ2-6; 7 positions match TRBD1. Trimming took 4 bases from V and 2 from J; bases not matched to a gene: 3. CDR3 size: 15 residues. Germline CDR1 and CDR2: SGHRS and YFSETQ. CDR3 sequence: CASSPGQPGANVLTF. In DNA form, the CDR3 reads TGCGCCAGCAGCCCGGGACAGCCTGGGGCCAACGTCCTGACTTTC.

The V call is TRBV2, the J call TRBJ1-5, with TRBD1 as a possible D gene (5 bases). Per germline, CDR1 SNHLY and CDR2 FYNNEI. V dropped 2 bases and J dropped 2 bases, with 10 bases sitting between them. This CDR3 has 15 amino acids. Here the CDR3 reads CASSESGGGNQPQHF. The CDR3 DNA is TGTGCCAGCAGTGAATCCGGGGGGGGCAATCAGCCCCAGCATTTT. Combining the CDR3 with reference TRBV2 and TRBJ1-5 gives the whole variable domain EPEVTQTPSHQVTQMGQEVILRCVPISNHLYFYWYRQILGQKVEFLVSFYNNEISEKSEIFDDQFSVERPDGSNFTLKIRSTKLEDSAMYFCASSESGGGNQPQHFGDGTRLSIL.

This sequence joins TRBV9 and TRBJ2-2; TRBD1 agrees at 9 bases. CDR3 length: 16 amino acids. The trim removed 4 bases at V and 2 bases at J, leaving 6 bases unmatched. Germline CDR1 reads SGDLS; CDR2 reads YYNGEE. For the CDR3, the DNA is TGTGCCAGCAGCCCCACGACAGGGGGTAACACCGGGGAGCTGTTTTTT. Protein sequence: CASSPTTGGNTGELFF.

The genes are TRBV5-3 and TRBJ1-4, with a tentative D call TRBD1 (6 bases). TRBV5-3 is an ORF for which the function is uncertain. The CDR3 is made up of 16 amino acids. Between the trimmed V and J ends, which lost 4 bases and 8 bases, there was a span of 21 bases. CDR3 nucleotides: TGTGCCAGAAGCCCCAACATTAAGACAGGACGAGAAAAACTGTTTTTT. Translating gives CARSPNIKTGREKLFF.

The genes are TRBV13 and TRBJ1-3; no definite D call. Trimming cost V 5 bases and J 4 bases, with 18 bases left between them. The germline gives CDR1 PRHDT, CDR2 FYEKMQ (reference sequence). This CDR3 has 16 amino acids. CDR3 in DNA: TGTGCCAGCAGCCTCGACGGAAGGTTGGCCGGAAACACCATATATTTT. It translates to CASSLDGRLAGNTIYF.

This chain joins TRBV6-6 and TRBJ1-5; 8 bases line up with TRBD1. Losses at the gene ends were 8 bases for V and 3 bases for J; bases not matched to a gene: 6. CDR1 is MNHNY, CDR2 SVGAGI, per germline (reference sequence). This CDR3 contains 14 residues. In DNA, the CDR3 is TGTGCCAGCTTACCAGGGGGCTCCAATCAGCCCCAGCATTTT. Its translation: CASLPGGSNQPQHF.

The gene calls are TRBV5-1 and TRBJ1-2; D is perhaps TRBD1 (5 bases). Per the germline V gene, CDR1 is SGHRS and CDR2 is YFSETQ. V was cut by 0 bases and J by 7 bases, with 13 bases left in between. The CDR3 consists of 14 residues. CDR3 residues: CASSLEGQGRGYTF. CDR3 sequence (DNA): TGCGCCAGCAGCTTGGAGGGGCAGGGACGTGGCTACACCTTC.

The rearrangement joins TRBV11-2 to TRBJ1-1; no reliable D call. CDR1 is SGHAT, CDR2 FQNNGV, per germline. The germline V and J ends were trimmed by 4 bases and 1 base, with 19 bases remaining between them. The CDR3 extends over 17 amino acids. The CDR3 DNA sequence: TGTGCCAGCAGCTCCTCCCCCGGAGGGCGGGAGAACACTGAAGCTTTCTTT. Amino acids: CASSSSPGGRENTEAFF.

The rearrangement joins TRBV19 to TRBJ2-7; D uncertain. With 2 bases removed from V and 3 bases from J, the gap between germline ends came to 17 bases. The CDR3 runs 16 residues. Germline V gives CDR1 LNHDA, CDR2 SQIVND (reference sequence). CDR3 sequence reads: CASSITYEQTYYEQYF. CDR3 nucleotide sequence: TGTGCCAGTAGTATAACGTACGAACAGACATACTACGAGCAGTACTTC.

The chain couples TRBV6-6 to TRBJ2-1; D possibly uses TRBD1 or TRBD2 (5 bases each). V lost 11 bases to trimming and J lost 0 bases, with 11 bases between them. The CDR3 runs to 13 residues. From germline, CDR1 is MNHNY and CDR2 SVGAGI (reference sequence). In nucleotides, the CDR3 is TGTGCCGGGGGACCGAGCTCCTACAATGAGCAGTTCTTC. Translated, it gives CAGGPSSYNEQFF.

This clone was seen a few times. This chain joins TRBV27 and TRBJ1-5, with TRBD1 matching over 7 bases. Germline CDR1 MNHEY, CDR2 SMNVEV (reference sequence). Trimming cost V 6 bases and J 3 bases; bases outside gene matches: 8. The CDR3 extends over 15 amino acids. The CDR3 coding sequence is TGTGCCAGCAGCCCGAGACAGGGTCCCAATCAGCCCCAGCATTTT. It specifies CASSPRQGPNQPQHF.

This sequence joins TRBV6-6 and TRBJ2-7; D gene unclear. CDR3 length: 13 amino acids. The germline V and J ends were trimmed by 0 bases and 4 bases, with 7 bases remaining between them. CDR1 is MNHNY, CDR2 SVGAGI, per germline (reference sequence). CDR3 nucleotide sequence: TGTGCCAGCAGTTACTCGTACCGATACGAGCAGTACTTC. Translation: CASSYSYRYEQYF.

The chain carries TRBV19 and TRBJ1-1, with D unclear. V gave up 2 bases and J gave up 2 bases, with 9 bases separating them. This CDR3 comprises 14 residues. The germline V gene encodes CDR1 LNHDA and CDR2 SQIVND (reference sequence). CDR3 DNA: TGTGCCAGTAGTATAATTCAGTCCAACACTGAAGCTTTCTTT. Encoded protein: CASSIIQSNTEAFF.

V is TRBV19 and J is TRBJ1-5, with 10 bases fitting TRBD1. Germline-derived CDR1 and CDR2 are LNHDA and SQIVND (reference sequence). CDR3 length: 17 residues. V dropped 4 bases and J dropped 6; count of bases not matched to a gene: 12. CDR3 protein: CASSTPPGQGWVQPQHF. DNA of the CDR3: TGTGCCAGTAGTACCCCCCCGGGACAGGGGTGGGTTCAGCCCCAGCATTTT.

V gene TRBV5-1 combines with J gene TRBJ2-7; D possibly matches TRBD1 or TRBD2 (5 bases each). V dropped 0 bases and J dropped 6 bases, with 10 bases sitting between them. The CDR3 loop spans 13 amino acids. Germline V gene lookup returns CDR1 SGHRS and CDR2 YFSETQ. The CDR3 nucleotides are TGCGCCAGCAGCTTGGATGCAGGGACCGAGCAGTACTTC. Translated, it gives CASSLDAGTEQYF.

The chain has TRBV6-5 and TRBJ2-7, with 9 bases that match TRBD1. The CDR3 extends over 16 amino acids. The germline V gene has CDR1 MNHEY and CDR2 SVGAGI. J gave up 5 bases and V 0 bases, and 8 bases lay outside the gene matches. CDR3 DNA sequence: TGTGCCAGCAGTTACTCGACAGGGGGACGGAGGAACGAGCAGTACTTC. It translates to CASSYSTGGRRNEQYF.

Worth noting for this clone: The same CDR3 also results from other DNA sequences found in this sample. The V and J genes are TRBV7-2 and TRBJ1-5; tentatively, D is TRBD1 (6 bases). The germline CDR1 and CDR2 sequences are SGHTA and FQGNSA. The CDR3 is 13 residues long. V lost 2 bases and J 6 bases, leaving 8 bases between the germline ends. The CDR3 coding sequence is TGTGCCAGCAGCTTAAGGGGGGGTCAGCCCCAGCATTTT. Translation: CASSLRGGQPQHF. Together with reference TRBV7-2 and TRBJ1-5, the CDR3 gives the full variable domain: GAGVSQSPSNKVTEKGKDVELRCDPISGHTALYWYRQSLGQGLEFLIYFQGNSAPDKSGLPSDRFSAERTGGSVSTLTIQRTQQEDSAVYLCASSLRGGQPQHFGDGTRLSIL.

V usage is TRBV28 and J usage is TRBJ2-5, with D unresolved. This CDR3 has 13 residues. Germline V gives CDR1 MDHEN, CDR2 SYDVKM. The V end lost 2 bases, the J end lost 10 bases, and 14 bases lay between the germline ends. CDR3 DNA: TGTGCCAGCAGTTTAAGGATTAGAGGCTTCCAGTACTTC. It encodes CASSLRIRGFQYF.

V usage is TRBV15 and J usage is TRBJ2-1; TRBD1 agrees at 10 bases. The CDR3 totals 16 residues. Germline V lookup: CDR1 LNHNV, CDR2 YYDKDF (reference sequence). V gave up 1 base and J gave up 4 bases; unmatched junction bases: 4. CDR3 in amino acids: CATSRAGQGGYNEQFF. DNA for the CDR3: TGTGCCACCAGCAGAGCTGGACAGGGGGGTTACAATGAGCAGTTCTTC.